This T cell receptor beta chain was observed in a study of T cell repertoires in cytomegalovirus infection. Overall study context: Public signatures in TCR beta pointed to CMV infection and matching HLA type. Study-level points and caveats: Ex vivo, HLA-C-restricted CMV-specific TCR beta clonotypes prevailed over the rest of the response. Carriers of CMV plus the relevant HLA were identified by cumulative public TCR beta family frequency.

This clonotype was seen only a few times. The antigen remains undetermined. Germline V lookup: CDR1 MNHEY, CDR2 SVGEGT. The germline V and J ends were trimmed by 4 bases and 1 base, with 15 bases remaining between them. The CDR3 extends over 16 amino acids. One entry per CDR3 protein results from TCRdb running MiXCR on the reads. This sample has under 800,000 distinct CDR3 sequences, with approximately 25% found just once. The material sequenced was CD8+ T cells from PBMCs. This receptor was obtained from a human donor in good health (CMV status not recorded). Some clones in this sample may be carry-over from other donors' samples. The chain recombines TRBV6-2 or TRBV6-3 with TRBJ2-3; unclear D gene. The CDR3 is CASSFLTLVGTDTQYF. For the CDR3, the DNA is TGTGCCAGCAGTTTCCTCACCCTAGTGGGCACAGATACGCAGTATTTT.